This T cell receptor (beta chain) was recovered during a study of synovial regulatory T cells in juvenile arthritis. Study information: A few patients were therapy-naive; 5 to 7 received methotrexate alone.

Whole-study findings and limits: CDR3 overlap with synovial Tregs was higher for iaTregs than other blood Tregs.

As to this clone: Its antigen is as yet unknown.

There are 15 residues in the CDR3. The nucleotide record is missing. CDR1 and CDR2 (germline): MDHEN, SYDVKM. Donors were approximately eleven juvenile idiopathic arthritis patients with active disease, 3 polyarticular and 8 oligoarticular. Sequencing used immunoSEQ multiplex PCR; TCRdb keeps in-frame clones, though not all of them. Across more than 7,500 clones, the top ten clones capture 0.72% of the sample. This rearrangement joins TRBV28 to TRBJ2-1; TCRdb outputs TRBD2, but without DNA this stays unchecked. This receptor was obtained from a donor aged 2-30 years with juvenile idiopathic arthritis. The material sequenced was Treg cells from blood. Indicated subset: remaining (HLA-DR-negative) circulating blood Treg cells. The CDR3 loop is CASRSLASSHNEQFF.